Listed below are T cell receptor beta chains from one sample, sequenced in a study of sequential checkpoint blockade in melanoma. Sequencing used immunoSEQ multiplex PCR; TCRdb keeps in-frame clones, though not all of them. The sample has some 9,600 clones, under 30% seen once. Sequences were derived from tumor tissue (inferred from file names), sampled from a patient given nivolumab and ipilimumab in sequence. The receptors originated from a human donor with melanoma. Each CDR3 is given with its conserved first and last residue.

J gene: TRBJ2-1
V gene: TRBV28
CDR3 protein: CASSNRGGPYNEQFF

J gene: TRBJ2-7
V gene: TRBV6-8
CDR3 protein: CASSLLAGVDEQYF

J gene: TRBJ1-5
V gene: TRBV19
CDR3 protein: CASSIIGTVFGPQHF

J gene: TRBJ2-1
V gene: TRBV18
CDR3 protein: CASSPADYSEQFF

J gene: TRBJ1-5
V gene: TRBV15
CDR3 protein: CATSRDNFSLLWRSKPQHF

J gene: TRBJ1-1
V gene: TRBV4-1
CDR3 protein: CASSYTGPDGELNTEAFF

J gene: TRBJ2-3
V gene: TRBV12-5
CDR3 protein: CASPMGGTQYF

J gene: TRBJ1-2
V gene: TRBV11-3
CDR3 protein: CASSFSGRGNYGYTF

J gene: TRBJ2-3
V gene: TRBV9
CDR3 protein: CASSVSGQGIGDTQYF

J gene: TRBJ1-1
V gene: TRBV9
CDR3 protein: CASSSAVLNTEAFF

J gene: TRBJ1-2
V gene: TRBV19
CDR3 protein: CASIPGGIYHGYTF

J gene: TRBJ2-3
V gene: TRBV30
CDR3 protein: CAWSAGLRTDTQYF

J gene: TRBJ1-2
V gene: TRBV19
CDR3 protein: CASSPWDRVGGYTF

J gene: TRBJ2-7
V gene: TRBV11-3
CDR3 protein: CASSSGGRVAYEQYF